This record concerns one T cell receptor beta chain sequence. What antigen it recognizes has not been identified. No qualities accompany the bases; no much larger clone lies one base away. Including cysteine and phenylalanine, the CDR3 has 15 amino acids. Solely the CDR3 DNA is kept, with 45 bases framed from the first base. Reading the germline V gene gives CDR1 SGHRS and CDR2 YFSETQ. Trimming removed 4 bases from V and 0 bases from J, leaving 8 bases between the germline ends. This specimen comes from a study of T-cell reconstitution after alpha-beta-depleted transplantation in children (TCRdb year 2016). About the investigation overall: The study quantitatively tracked T-cell immune reconstitution after TCRalphabeta/CD19-depleted allogeneic hematopoietic cell transplantation in children using TCR repertoire profiling.

To prepare the library, PCR was applied. Instrument used: Illumina HiSeq 2500. Molecular barcoding was employed in the preparation of TCR libraries, with unique molecular identifiers being used to normalize TCRbeta repertoire quantification. The public reads were run again by TCRdb, first through fastp at Q25 and then through MiXCR, and only productive beta chains were kept. Rows matching on CDR3 protein sequence are summarized as one entry with the most common DNA and genes. Counted in this sample were about 610,000 distinct CDR3 sequences; roughly a tenth of them appeared once. In total, the top ten clones hold about 4.2% of the sample.

The chain was built from TRBV5-1 and TRBJ2-6; a tentative D call is TRBD1 (5 bases match). The clonotype comes from a human donor who donated a stem cell graft to a child with acute myeloid leukemia. Sequences were derived from PBMCs from the stem cell graft donor, sampled from the stem cell graft. The CDR3 region has the sequence CASSTQASGANVLTF. In nucleotide form, the sequence is TGCGCCAGCAGCACACAGGCCTCTGGGGCCAACGTCCTGACTTTC.